The 10 T cell receptor beta chains below all came from one sample that was sequenced in a study of regulatory T cells in long-lasting Graves disease (dated by TCRdb to about 2021). The time point label for this specimen denotes: persistent/refractory GD, antithyroid drugs over 5 years with positive TRAb. RNA was extracted from PBMCs in TRIzol for both TCR sequencing and RNA sequencing. Receptor amplification or capture employed multiplex PCR. Sequenced on an Illumina HiSeq 4000. To build TCR beta libraries, CDR3 regions were amplified by Arm-PCR using iRepertoire HTBI primers. Using fastp at Q25 and MiXCR, TCRdb reprocessed the public reads and kept productive beta chains. All rows with the same CDR3 protein become a single entry with the most common DNA and genes. Here the sample has roughly 700,000 distinct CDR3 sequences; 30% occur a single time. Together, the top ten hold 40% to 50% of the sample.

This specimen was peripheral blood mononuclear cells (PBMCs), taken when the disease was refractory, from a patient treated with antithyroid drugs. Receptors originate from a female donor with Graves disease.

Remarks on this clonotype: This could be a read error, since a much larger clone is one nucleotide away. Given the absence of the conserved phenylalanine or tryptophan at the CDR3 end, a read error is likely. The rearrangement joins TRBV27 to TRBJ2-7, with a weak D call TRBD1 (6 bases). This CDR3 is built from 16 residues. Between the trimmed V and J ends, which lost 3 bases and 6 bases, there was a span of 21 bases. Looked up from germline, CDR1 is MNHEY and CDR2 is SMNVEV (reference sequence). The CDR3 here is CASSLGLGVRGTEQYL. The CDR3 nucleotides read TGTGCCAGCAGTTTGGGGTTAGGAGTCAGGGGAACCGAGCAGTACCTC.

The V gene is TRBV20-1, the J gene TRBJ2-7; 8 bases match TRBD2. The ends lost 6 bases at V and 5 bases at J; junction bases unmatched: 12. The CDR3 consists of 14 residues. Germline assignment: CDR1 DFQATT and CDR2 SNEGSKA (reference sequence). The chain's CDR3 is CSAVRSGSINEQYF. CDR3 DNA sequence: TGCAGTGCAGTTAGAAGCGGGAGTATCAACGAGCAGTACTTC.

This clonotype was counted only a few times. This sequence joins TRBV6-1 and TRBJ1-2; maybe TRBD1 (6 bases). Germline CDR1 and CDR2: MNHNS and SASEGT. V lost 4 bases and J lost 4, with 13 bases in between. The CDR3 totals 14 residues. For the CDR3, the DNA is TGTGCCAGCAGTGGTCTCCGGACAGCCTATGGCTACACCTTC. Amino acid sequence: CASSGLRTAYGYTF.

This clonotype was counted a few times. The chain recombines TRBV7-9 with TRBJ2-7, with 9 bases fitting TRBD1. J lost 3 bases, V lost 6 bases, and 6 bases had no gene match. Germline CDR1 and CDR2: SEHNR and FQNEAQ (reference sequence). The CDR3 covers 14 residues. As DNA, the CDR3 is TGTGCCAGCAGGCCCCAGGGACAGGGCTACGAGCAGTACTTC. This gives the protein CASRPQGQGYEQYF.

The V and J genes are TRBV7-3 and TRBJ2-7, with unresolved D. Trimming left V 2 bases short and J 6 bases short, with 11 bases between. Germline loops: CDR1 SGHTA, CDR2 FQGTGA. CDR3 length: 13 residues. CDR3 loop: CASSLAEETEQYF. CDR3 DNA: TGTGCCAGCAGCTTAGCTGAAGAGACCGAGCAGTACTTC.

This chain uses TRBV7-9 with TRBJ1-1; perhaps TRBD1 as D (5 bases). The ends were cut back, 3 bases at V and 3 bases at J, with 14 bases in the middle. Germline CDR1 reads SEHNR; CDR2 reads FQNEAQ (reference sequence). The CDR3 extends over 15 amino acids. DNA of the CDR3: TGTGCCAGCAGCTTTCTGACCCGAGGGGACACTGAAGCTTTCTTT. It is translated as CASSFLTRGDTEAFF.

This clonotype has more than one count but fewer than ten. V is TRBV6-1 and J is TRBJ1-1; 10 bases align to TRBD1. Germline V CDR1 and CDR2: MNHNS, SASEGT. V was clipped by 7 bases and J by 3 bases; unmatched bases: 8. This CDR3 has 15 residues. CDR3 coding DNA: TGTGCCAGCACCACCCGGGACAGGGGTTACACTGAAGCTTTCTTT. Protein: CASTTRDRGYTEAFF.

V and J are TRBV3-1 and TRBJ1-1; weak D call: TRBD1 (5 bases). The CDR3 runs to 13 residues. Trimming took off 4 bases at V and 6 bases at J, with 12 bases between the two ends. Germline CDR1 and CDR2: LGHDT and YNNKEL (reference sequence). Here the CDR3 reads CASSLMWGPEAFF. The CDR3 bases are TGTGCCAGCAGCCTGATGTGGGGACCTGAAGCTTTCTTT.

This clonotype has only one observation. The CDR3 DNA is TGTGCCAGCAGCGTAGGAGGCAACCCGAACACTGAAGCTTTCTTT. This translates into CASSVGGNPNTEAFF. The chain is built from TRBV9 and TRBJ1-1; D is uncertain. The CDR3 runs to 15 residues. The ends were cut back, 0 bases at V and 1 base at J, with 10 bases in the middle. CDR1 is SGDLS and CDR2 is YYNGEE in the germline V gene.

The chain joins TRBV20-1 to TRBJ2-1; 8 positions agree with TRBD2. The V segment lost 6 bases and the J segment 3 bases; nucleotides outside the gene matches: 7. The V gene's germline CDR1 is DFQATT and CDR2 SNEGSKA (reference sequence). There are 14 residues in the CDR3. This CDR3 is CSAPTSGGYNEQFF. CDR3 nucleotide sequence: TGCAGTGCACCAACTAGCGGAGGCTACAATGAGCAGTTCTTC.